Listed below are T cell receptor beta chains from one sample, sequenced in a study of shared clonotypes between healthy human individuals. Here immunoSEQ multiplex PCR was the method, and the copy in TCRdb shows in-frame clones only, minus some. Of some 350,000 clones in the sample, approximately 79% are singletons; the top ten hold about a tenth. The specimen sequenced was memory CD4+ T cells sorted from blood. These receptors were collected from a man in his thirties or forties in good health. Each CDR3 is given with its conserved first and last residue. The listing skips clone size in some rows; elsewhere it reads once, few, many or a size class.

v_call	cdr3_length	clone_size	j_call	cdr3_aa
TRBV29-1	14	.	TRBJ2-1	CSVTTSGSYNEQFF
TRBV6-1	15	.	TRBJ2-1	CASVVDYTNYNEQFF
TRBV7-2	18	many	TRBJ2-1	CASSFTGTGMGTQNEQFF
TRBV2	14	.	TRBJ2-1	CASRLEGSYNEQFF
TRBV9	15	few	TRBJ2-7	CASSVGRGGLYEQYF
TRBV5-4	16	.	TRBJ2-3	CASSLGGLAGEDTQYF
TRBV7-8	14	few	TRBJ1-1	CASSLGTANTEAFF
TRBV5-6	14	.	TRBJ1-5	CASSRSRSNQPQHF
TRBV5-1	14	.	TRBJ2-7	CASSLTGELYEQYF
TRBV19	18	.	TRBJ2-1	CASSIGNGRPLSYNEQFF
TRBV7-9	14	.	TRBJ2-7	CASSLEGYRDEQYF
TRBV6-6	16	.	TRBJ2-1	CASSYGSSSYYNEQFF
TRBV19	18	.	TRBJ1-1	CASSIGPGRRVSGTEAFF
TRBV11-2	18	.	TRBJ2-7	CASPPGELAGDLRGEQYF
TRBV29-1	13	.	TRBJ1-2	CSAMAGDNYGYTF
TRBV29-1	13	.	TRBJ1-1	CSVGRGELDGAFF
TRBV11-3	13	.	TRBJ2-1	CASSSDRYNEQFF
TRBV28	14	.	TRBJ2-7	CASSMGGSSYEQYF
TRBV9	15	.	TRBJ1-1	CASTIQVKGNTEAFF
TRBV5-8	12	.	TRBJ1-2	CASSLVGYGYTF
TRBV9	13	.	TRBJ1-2	CASSATTGYGYTF
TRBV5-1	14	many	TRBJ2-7	CASSLSTGGYEQYF
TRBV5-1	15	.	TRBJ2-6	CASSPDTSGANVLTF
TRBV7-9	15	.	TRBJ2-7	CASSSPLAGVYEQYF
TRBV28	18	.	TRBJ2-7	CASSPTVGTGALTYEQYF
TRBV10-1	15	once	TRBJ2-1	CASSQHSGSGNEQFF
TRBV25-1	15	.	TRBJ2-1	CASSEYQGAWDEQFF
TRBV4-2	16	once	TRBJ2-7	CASSQGGFRDSAEQYF
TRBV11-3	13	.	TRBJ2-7	CASSLSSGYEQYF
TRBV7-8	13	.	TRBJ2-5	CASSPGQQETQYF
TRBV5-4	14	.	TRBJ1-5	CASSRDRGDQPQHF
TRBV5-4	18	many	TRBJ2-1	CASSSRAGASGAYNEQFF
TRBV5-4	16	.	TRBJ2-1	CASSGGRSSTYNEQFF
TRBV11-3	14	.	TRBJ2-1	CASSPPDRHNEQFF
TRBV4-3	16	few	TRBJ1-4	CASRLTYRTGNEKLFF
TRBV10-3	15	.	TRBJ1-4	CAISEEGAANEKLFF
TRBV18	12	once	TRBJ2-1	CASSAIRDEQFF
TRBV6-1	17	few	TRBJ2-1	CASSGNAGVGGVDEQFF
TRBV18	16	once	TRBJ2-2	CASSPLSALNTGELFF
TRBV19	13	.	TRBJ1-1	CASSTGMNTEAFF
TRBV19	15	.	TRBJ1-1	CASSKGDRGATEAFF
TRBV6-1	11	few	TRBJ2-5	CASRPRETQYF